Each of the 14 T cell receptor beta chains below was sequenced from the same sample in a study of blood T cell repertoires in COVID-19. TCRdb's table, derived via immunoSEQ multiplex PCR, lists solely in-frame clones and lacks some. The sample shows 250,000 to 300,000 clones, about 89% of them seen only once. The sample taken for sequencing was peripheral blood. The receptor source for this set is a man aged 45-65 years with acute or convalescent COVID-19.

This rearrangement joins TRBV3-1 (or the pseudogene TRBV3-2) to TRBJ2-7; 11 positions match TRBD2. Germline assignment: CDR1 LGHDT and CDR2 YNNKEL (reference sequence). Trimming took 4 bases from V and 6 from J; bases not matched to a gene: 8. The length of the CDR3 is 15 residues. The DNA for the CDR3 is TGTGCCAGCAGCCCGCATAGCGGGGGGGCCGGCGAGCAGTACTTC. Its translation is CASSPHSGGAGEQYF.

This clone was picked up one time. The V call is TRBV18, the J call TRBJ1-5; 8 bases are shared with TRBD1. The CDR3 totals 14 residues. V was clipped by 6 bases and J by 5 bases; unmatched bases: 6. Germline lookup yields CDR1 KGHSH and CDR2 LQKENI. CDR3 sequence reads: CASSRDRTYQPQHF. For the CDR3, the DNA is TGTGCCAGCTCCCGGGACAGGACTTATCAGCCCCAGCATTTT.

V and J are TRBV12-3 or TRBV12-4 and TRBJ1-2; TRBD1 aligns across 8 bases. The CDR3 spans 13 residues. V was clipped by 6 bases and J by 2 bases; unmatched bases: 2. CDR3 sequence reads: CASSWTGNYGYTF. Written as DNA, the CDR3 is TGTGCCAGCAGCTGGACAGGGAACTATGGCTACACCTTC.

V and J are TRBV5-1 and TRBJ2-5; D unresolved. CDR3 length equals 12 residues. Germline CDR1 reads SGHRS; CDR2 reads YFSETQ. V was clipped by 2 bases and J by 5 bases, with 7 bases between them. This chain's CDR3 is CASSLIPETQYF. CDR3 DNA: TGCGCCAGCAGCTTAATCCCGGAGACCCAGTACTTC.

The chain employs TRBV4-1 and TRBJ2-5, with 7 bases matching TRBD1. Looked up from germline, CDR1 is MGHRA and CDR2 is YSYEKL. J lost 5 bases, V lost 4 bases, and 4 bases had no gene match. CDR3 length: 13 residues. The CDR3 region has the DNA TGCGCCAGCAGCCTAGGGGGCGAGGAGACCCAGTACTTC. Protein: CASSLGGEETQYF.

The J gene is TRBJ2-3, the V gene TRBV7-3, with TRBD1 as a possible D gene (6 bases). CDR3 length equals 16 residues. The germline CDR1 and CDR2 sequences are SGHTA and FQGTGA. Trimming removed 3 bases at V and 2 bases at J, with 15 bases between. CDR3 nucleotide sequence: TGTGCCAGCAGCTTGGGGGTTGACAGGTCCACAGATACGCAGTATTTT. Protein product: CASSLGVDRSTDTQYF.

For the CDR3, the DNA is TGCAGTGCTAGTCGCAGCTATGGCTACACCTTC. Translated, it gives CSASRSYGYTF. The chain recombines TRBV20-1 with TRBJ1-2, with no clear D. V was trimmed by 3 bases and J by 4 bases, leaving 6 bases between them. CDR3 length: 11 amino acids. Germline loops: CDR1 DFQATT, CDR2 SNEGSKA (reference sequence).

This clone was observed a single time. The gene calls are TRBV29-1 and TRBJ2-5; D is uncertain. CDR3 length: 12 amino acids. Trimming left V 4 bases short and J 1 base short, with 7 bases between. Germline CDR1 reads SQVTM; CDR2 reads ANQGSEA. As DNA, the CDR3 is TGCAGCGTTGGAGGAAGCCAAGAGACCCAGTACTTC. Protein product: CSVGGSQETQYF.

The chain combines TRBV2 with TRBJ1-5; no reliable D call. In germline, CDR1 is SNHLY, CDR2 FYNNEI. This CDR3 has 13 residues. Trimming stripped 8 bases from V and 2 bases from J, with 10 bases between. CDR3 in DNA: TGTGCCAGCGGTGGGTCGGGCAATCAGCCCCAGCATTTT. It codes for CASGGSGNQPQHF.

The chain employs TRBV9 and TRBJ2-3, with D possibly being TRBD2 (6 bases). CDR1 is SGDLS, CDR2 YYNGEE, per germline. Trimming removed 0 bases at V and 3 bases at J, with 11 bases between. The CDR3 is 15 residues long. CDR3 in amino acids: CASSVEAGTTDTQYF. Here the CDR3 DNA reads TGTGCCAGCAGCGTAGAGGCGGGGACTACAGATACGCAGTATTTT.

This chain uses TRBV2 with TRBJ2-7; D ambiguous. The CDR3 is made up of 14 amino acids. Deletions cut 2 bases from V and 0 bases from J, with 8 bases between. The germline CDR1 and CDR2 sequences are SNHLY and FYNNEI. The CDR3 region is CASSELGSSYEQYF. The CDR3 nucleotides are TGTGCCAGCAGTGAACTAGGCAGCTCCTACGAGCAGTACTTC.

The chain is built from TRBV5-4 and TRBJ2-1, with D perhaps TRBD2 (5 bases). The V gene lost 5 bases and the J gene lost 1 base, with 10 bases spanning the gap. Germline V gene lookup returns CDR1 SGHNT and CDR2 YYREEE (reference sequence). The CDR3 runs 14 residues. CDR3 residues: CASRSDWSYNEQFF. The CDR3, as DNA: TGTGCCAGCAGATCGGACTGGTCCTACAATGAGCAGTTCTTC.

The chain employs TRBV19 and TRBJ1-3; 7 bases agree with TRBD1. Germline CDR1 reads LNHDA; CDR2 reads SQIVND (reference sequence). The trim removed 7 bases at V and 0 bases at J, leaving 3 bases unmatched. CDR3 length: 14 amino acids. The CDR3 loop is CASKDRDSGNTIYF. CDR3 DNA sequence: TGTGCCAGTAAAGACAGGGACTCTGGAAACACCATATATTTT.

The V and J genes are TRBV10-3 and TRBJ1-3; D perhaps matches TRBD1 (5 bases). Germline V CDR1 and CDR2: ENHRY, SYGVKD. The CDR3 spans 20 residues. Trimming shortened V by 4 bases and J by 0 bases, and 25 bases separated the two germline ends. This chain's CDR3 is CAISGGSPAGTVFSGNTIYF. CDR3 nucleotide sequence: TGTGCCATCAGTGGCGGATCACCGGCGGGGACGGTCTTCTCTGGAAACACCATATATTTT.